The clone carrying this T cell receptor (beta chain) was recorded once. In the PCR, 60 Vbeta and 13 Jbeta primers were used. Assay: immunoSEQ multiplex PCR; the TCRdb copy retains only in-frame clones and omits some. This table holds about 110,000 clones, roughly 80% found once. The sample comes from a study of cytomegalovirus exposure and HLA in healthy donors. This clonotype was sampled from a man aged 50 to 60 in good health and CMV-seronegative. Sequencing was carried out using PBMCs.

CDR3 DNA sequence: TGTGCCAGCAGTGCAACGCCTCCGGGAACTAGCACAGATACGCAGTATTTT. Protein: CASSATPPGTSTDTQYF. V and J are TRBV27 and TRBJ2-3; a weak D match, TRBD2 (5 bases). V was clipped by 5 bases and J by 0 bases, with 18 bases between them. Germline lookup yields CDR1 MNHEY and CDR2 SMNVEV (reference sequence). The CDR3 runs 17 residues.